These T cell receptor beta chains were read from a single sample in a study of CD8+ T cells in alopecia areata. The repertoire was sequenced with immunoSEQ multiplex PCR; TCRdb's copy has only in-frame clones and lacks some. The sample contains about 150,000 clones, around 50% of which appear only once. The sample was CD8+ T cells sorted from blood, taken at week 0. The origin of the receptors is a human donor with alopecia areata. CDR3s include the opening cysteine and the closing phenylalanine or tryptophan. A D gene is named only where the DNA matches it firmly. Clone size is given for some rows only: seen once, a few or many times, or a class if the clone is expanded.

V gene	J gene	clone size	D gene	CDR3 protein	CDR3 DNA
TRBV7-2	TRBJ2-7	-	-	CASSDRDVHYEQYF	TGTGCCAGCAGCGACCGGGACGTCCACTACGAGCAGTACTTC
TRBV27	TRBJ2-7	once	TRBD1	CASSFSTGERGYEQYF	TGTGCCAGCAGTTTCTCTACAGGGGAGAGGGGATACGAGCAGTACTTC
TRBV15	TRBJ1-2	-	-	CATSPRVYNYGYTF	TGTGCCACCAGCCCTCGGGTTTATAACTATGGCTACACCTTC
TRBV7-2	TRBJ2-2	few	-	CASSFPGSEELFF	TGTGCCAGCAGCTTCCCCGGGTCCGAAGAGCTGTTTTTT
TRBV29-1	TRBJ1-1	-	TRBD1	CSVRDRDETEAFF	TGCAGCGTTAGGGACAGGGATGAGACTGAAGCTTTCTTT
TRBV7-2	TRBJ2-7	-	TRBD1	CASSGWDRPYEQYF	TGTGCCAGCAGCGGTTGGGACAGACCCTACGAGCAGTACTTC
TRBV11-2	TRBJ2-7	-	-	CASSYSYTYEQYF	TGTGCCAGCAGCTACTCTTACACCTACGAGCAGTACTTC
TRBV9	TRBJ2-1	few	-	CASSSNGGRSYNEQFF	TGTGCCAGCAGCTCCAATGGAGGGAGGTCCTACAATGAGCAGTTCTTC
TRBV7-7	TRBJ2-1	-	-	CASSLGGTAFANEQFF	TGTGCCAGCAGCTTAGGAGGGACCGCTTTTGCAAATGAGCAGTTCTTC
TRBV25-1	TRBJ1-2	-	-	CASSEVGNPFGYTF	TGTGCCAGCAGTGAGGTTGGCAATCCCTTTGGCTACACCTTC
TRBV2	TRBJ2-3	-	-	CASSDGTDTQYF	TGTGCCAGCAGTGACGGCACAGATACGCAGTATTTT
TRBV19	TRBJ2-7	-	-	CASSTQYEQYF	TGTGCCAGTAGTACCCAGTACGAGCAGTACTTC
TRBV7-9	TRBJ2-3	-	-	CASRIPGGSDADTQYF	TGTGCCAGCAGGATCCCTGGGGGTTCCGATGCAGATACGCAGTATTTT